This T cell receptor beta chain was captured by sequencing in a study of blood T cell repertoires in COVID-19. Looking at the study overall: Researchers got acute and convalescent COVID-19 samples from the United States, Italy and Spain.

The germline V gene encodes CDR1 SGHRS and CDR2 YFSETQ. V lost 3 bases, J lost 8 bases, and 11 bases stayed unmatched. This CDR3 region has 16 residues. Cohorts were determined from participant-reported clinical history. The data were produced by immunoSEQ multiplex PCR, yet TCRdb's version contains in-frame clones alone and is incomplete. The sample includes hundreds of thousands of clones, less than 90% of them seen just once. Sequenced input: PBMCs or T cells enriched from blood (not recorded which). The clonotype originates from a woman aged 40 to 49 who had recovered from COVID-19. V and J are TRBV5-1 and TRBJ2-1, with 10 bases fitting TRBD1. The CDR3 sequence is CASSSSPGTGADEQFF. The CDR3 DNA reads TGCGCCAGCAGCTCGAGCCCGGGGACAGGGGCGGATGAGCAGTTCTTC.